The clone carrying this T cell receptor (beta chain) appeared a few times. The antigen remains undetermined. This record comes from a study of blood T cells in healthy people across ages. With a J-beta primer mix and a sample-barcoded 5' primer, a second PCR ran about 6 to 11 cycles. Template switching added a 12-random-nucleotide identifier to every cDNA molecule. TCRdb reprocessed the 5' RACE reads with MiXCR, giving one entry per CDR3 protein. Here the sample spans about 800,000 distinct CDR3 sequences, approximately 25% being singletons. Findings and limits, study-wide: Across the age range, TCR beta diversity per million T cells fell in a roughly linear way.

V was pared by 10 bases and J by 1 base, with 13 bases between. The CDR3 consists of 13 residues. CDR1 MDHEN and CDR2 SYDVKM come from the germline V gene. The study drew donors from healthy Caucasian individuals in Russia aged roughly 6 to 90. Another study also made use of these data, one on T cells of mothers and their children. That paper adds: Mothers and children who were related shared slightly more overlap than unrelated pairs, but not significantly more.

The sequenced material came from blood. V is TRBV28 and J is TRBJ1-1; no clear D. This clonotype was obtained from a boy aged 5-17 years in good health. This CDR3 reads CATMPFSNTEAFF. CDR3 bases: TGTGCCACCATGCCCTTCTCGAACACTGAAGCTTTCTTT.